The clone carrying this T cell receptor beta chain came up many times. TCR beta CDR3 region amplification was performed from RNA transcripts. HTBI primers drove first-round RT-PCR of the TCR CDR3. Each CDR3 protein is one row after TCRdb ran MiXCR on the multiplex PCR reads. The table records fewer than 800,000 distinct CDR3 sequences, about a sixth of them present only once. This specimen belongs to a study of T cells in Graves' hyperthyroidism and ophthalmopathy. CDR3 size: 16 residues. V was pared by 5 bases and J by 2 bases, with 13 bases between. This TCR derives from a young man with Graves' hyperthyroidism. Sequenced sample: blood. The chain couples TRBV12-3 or TRBV12-4 to TRBJ1-6, with a weak D call TRBD1 (5 bases). The CDR3 loop is CASSARGRAYNSPLHF. CDR3 sequence (DNA): TGTGCCAGCAGTGCTAGGGGAAGGGCCTATAATTCACCCCTCCACTTT.